A single sample is the source of the 20 T cell receptor beta chains below, sequenced in a study of cytomegalovirus exposure and HLA in healthy donors. The PCR used 60 Vbeta and 13 Jbeta primers. Sequencing used immunoSEQ multiplex PCR; TCRdb keeps in-frame clones, though not all of them. In the table there are 170,000 or so clones, around 84% of which are singletons. The specimen sequenced was PBMCs. All receptors derive from a woman between 40 and 55 years old in good health and CMV-seronegative.

V is TRBV18 and J is TRBJ1-4; 7 bases line up with TRBD1. Trimming at V came to 0 bases and at J to 8 bases, leaving 3 bases not matched to a gene. From germline, CDR1 is KGHSH and CDR2 LQKENI. The CDR3 is 14 amino acids. This CDR3 reads CASSPPGDSEKLFF. CDR3 nucleotides: TGTGCCAGCTCACCACCAGGGGACAGCGAAAAACTGTTTTTT.

Only one count was recorded for this clone. CDR3 loop: CASSLFFVQYF. The CDR3 bases are TGTGCCAGCAGCTTGTTTTTCGTGCAGTACTTC. V is TRBV5-7 and J is TRBJ2-5; D is uncertain. TRBV5-7 is flagged as an ORF with uncertain function. Trimming pared 1 base from V and 11 bases from J, leaving 9 bases between. The CDR3 sequence is 11 residues long.

The chain recombines TRBV4-1 with TRBJ1-1, with D unresolved. The length of the CDR3 is 15 residues. V was shortened by 4 bases and J by 4 bases, with 16 bases between the two germline ends. CDR1 and CDR2 (germline): MGHRA, YSYEKL. The CDR3 nucleotides read TGCGCCAGCAGCCGATCGGACGAGCGGGGCACTGAAGCTTTCTTT. Amino acid sequence: CASSRSDERGTEAFF.

The chain couples TRBV7-9 to TRBJ1-2, with D uncertain. The CDR3 is 12 residues long. Trimming removed 8 bases from V and 4 bases from J, with 11 bases in between. Germline CDR1 reads SEHNR; CDR2 reads FQNEAQ (reference sequence). CDR3: CASGRSPYGYTF. For the CDR3, the DNA is TGTGCCAGCGGGAGGAGTCCCTATGGCTACACCTTC.

The chain uses TRBV5-4 and TRBJ1-4, with D perhaps TRBD1 (6 bases). V was shortened by 2 bases and J by 4 bases, with 12 bases between the two germline ends. The CDR3 is 15 amino acids. From germline, CDR1 is SGHNT and CDR2 YYREEE (reference sequence). In DNA, the CDR3 is TGTGCCAGCAGCTTAGGGCAGGGGAATAATGAAAAACTGTTTTTT. Translation gives CASSLGQGNNEKLFF.

The chain uses TRBV6-5 and TRBJ1-2; D unclear. Trimming pared 5 bases from V and 2 bases from J, leaving 12 bases between. CDR3 length: 14 residues. Germline loops: CDR1 MNHEY, CDR2 SVGAGI. CDR3 DNA sequence: TGTGCCAGCAGTGAGCACAGTGAGAACTATGGCTACACCTTC. It translates to CASSEHSENYGYTF.

The chain combines TRBV5-4 with TRBJ2-6; D not resolved. This CDR3 region has 15 residues. Deletions cut 4 bases from V and 2 bases from J, with 10 bases between. Germline assignment: CDR1 SGHNT and CDR2 YYREEE (reference sequence). CDR3: CASSLFQAGANVLTF. The CDR3 DNA reads as TGTGCCAGCAGCCTCTTCCAGGCTGGGGCCAACGTCCTGACTTTC.

The rearrangement uses TRBV7-8 and TRBJ2-3; D gene ambiguous. Germline V gives CDR1 SGHVS, CDR2 FQNEAQ. Trimming removed 1 base at V and 7 bases at J, with 6 bases between. There are 12 residues in the CDR3. CDR3 sequence reads: CASSLGAHTQYF. CDR3 DNA sequence: TGTGCCAGCAGCTTAGGAGCACATACGCAGTATTTT.

CDR3 region: CASSPDTYSYNEQFF. CDR3 DNA sequence: TGTGCCAGCAGCCCAGACACCTACTCCTACAATGAGCAGTTCTTC. The chain uses TRBV6-5 and TRBJ2-1; D gene unclear. V dropped 6 bases and J dropped 0 bases, with 12 bases sitting between them. This CDR3 has 15 residues. CDR1 is MNHEY, CDR2 SVGAGI, per germline.

This sequence joins TRBV5-1 and TRBJ2-3, with no clear D. CDR1 and CDR2 (germline): SGHRS, YFSETQ. The CDR3 totals 16 residues. Trimming pared 4 bases from V and 1 base from J, leaving 16 bases between. The CDR3 DNA is TGCGCCAGCAGCCCCAGTCGTGCAAAACGCACAGATACGCAGTATTTT. Residues: CASSPSRAKRTDTQYF.

This rearrangement joins TRBV19 to TRBJ1-2; D gene uncertain. The germline V and J ends were trimmed by 1 base and 2 bases, with 14 bases remaining between them. Germline V gene lookup returns CDR1 LNHDA and CDR2 SQIVND (reference sequence). The CDR3 covers 16 residues. CDR3: CASSIVGASPNYGYTF. The CDR3 region has the DNA TGTGCCAGTAGTATAGTGGGCGCCAGCCCCAACTATGGCTACACCTTC.

J is TRBJ1-5 and V is TRBV19; D is ambiguous. Trimming removed 3 bases from V and 10 bases from J, with 19 bases in between. Germline CDR1 reads LNHDA; CDR2 reads SQIVND (reference sequence). The CDR3 covers 15 residues. CDR3 coding DNA: TGTGCCAGTAGTATGGCACAGCCCTCATGGAACCCCCAGCATTTT. The encoded protein is CASSMAQPSWNPQHF. Complete variable domain (other parts from reference TRBV19 and TRBJ1-5): DGGITQSPKYLFRKEGQNVTLSCEQNLNHDAMYWYRQDPGQGLRLIYYSQIVNDFQKGDIAEGYSVSREKKESFPLTVTSAQKNPTAFYLCASSMAQPSWNPQHFGDGTRLSIL.

This chain joins TRBV5-6 and TRBJ2-2; the match to TRBD1 covers 9 bases. Per germline, CDR1 SGHDT and CDR2 YYEEEE. The CDR3 runs to 16 residues. V shed 2 bases and J 2 bases; nucleotides not matched to a gene: 4. The CDR3 reads CASSFYRGLNTGELFF. CDR3 nucleotide sequence: TGTGCCAGCAGCTTTTACAGGGGGCTAAACACCGGGGAGCTGTTTTTT.

This clone was observed a few times. The rearrangement links TRBV6-4 to TRBJ2-1, with 10 positions matching TRBD2. Per germline, CDR1 MRHNA and CDR2 SNTAGT. The J segment lost 8 bases and the V segment lost 2 bases, leaving 6 bases of the junction unmatched. There are 15 residues in the CDR3. The CDR3 region is CASSDEAGGPYEQFF. CDR3 sequence (DNA): TGTGCCAGCAGTGACGAAGCGGGGGGGCCCTATGAGCAGTTCTTC.

The chain employs TRBV28 and TRBJ1-5, with D possibly being TRBD1 (5 bases). Trimming shortened V by 3 bases and J by 11 bases, and 17 bases separated the two germline ends. The germline CDR1 and CDR2 sequences are MDHEN and SYDVKM. This CDR3 comprises 14 residues. CDR3 DNA sequence: TGTGCCAGCAGTTTGAGCCCCACGGTCAGGGCCCAGCATTTT. It codes for CASSLSPTVRAQHF.

In this sample, this clone turned up a few times. The chain has TRBV7-9 and TRBJ1-2, with 9 bases aligning to TRBD1. Germline-derived CDR1 and CDR2 are SEHNR and FQNEAQ (reference sequence). The CDR3 consists of 15 residues. V gave up 4 bases and J gave up 8 bases; unmatched junction bases: 11. The CDR3 nucleotides are TGTGCCAGCAGCTACACCGGGACAGGGATGTGGGGCTACACCTTC. This translates into CASSYTGTGMWGYTF.

The V call is TRBV6-1, the J call TRBJ2-7; no clear D. V dropped 2 bases and J dropped 5 bases, with 4 bases sitting between them. The CDR3 covers 11 residues. Germline V lookup: CDR1 MNHNS, CDR2 SASEGT. The CDR3 loop is CASSESNEQYF. CDR3 in DNA: TGTGCCAGCAGTGAATCCAACGAGCAGTACTTC.

This clone was detected only a few times. The chain has TRBV27 and TRBJ2-1; unclear D gene. This CDR3 region has 13 residues. The V end was cut by 3 bases, the J end by 2 bases, with 5 bases between. Germline values: CDR1 MNHEY, CDR2 SMNVEV (reference sequence). CDR3 protein: CASSLAPYNEQFF. CDR3 in DNA: TGTGCCAGCAGTTTGGCCCCCTACAATGAGCAGTTCTTC.

The chain links TRBV2 to TRBJ2-7; 8 bases are a match to TRBD1. Germline V gene data show CDR1 as SNHLY and CDR2 as FYNNEI. The CDR3 consists of 14 residues. The V and J ends lost 5 bases and 3 bases, in that order; junction bases with no gene match: 6. This CDR3 is CASSTGQGFYEQYF. CDR3 in DNA: TGTGCCAGCAGTACCGGACAGGGTTTCTACGAGCAGTACTTC.

The chain has TRBV2 and TRBJ1-2; 7 bases are shared with TRBD1. Germline values: CDR1 SNHLY, CDR2 FYNNEI. This CDR3 has 16 amino acids. V lost 7 bases, J lost 4 bases, and 15 bases stayed unmatched. CDR3 bases: TGTGCCAGCAAGGACGCCAGGACAGGAACGATCTATGGCTACACCTTC. Residues: CASKDARTGTIYGYTF.